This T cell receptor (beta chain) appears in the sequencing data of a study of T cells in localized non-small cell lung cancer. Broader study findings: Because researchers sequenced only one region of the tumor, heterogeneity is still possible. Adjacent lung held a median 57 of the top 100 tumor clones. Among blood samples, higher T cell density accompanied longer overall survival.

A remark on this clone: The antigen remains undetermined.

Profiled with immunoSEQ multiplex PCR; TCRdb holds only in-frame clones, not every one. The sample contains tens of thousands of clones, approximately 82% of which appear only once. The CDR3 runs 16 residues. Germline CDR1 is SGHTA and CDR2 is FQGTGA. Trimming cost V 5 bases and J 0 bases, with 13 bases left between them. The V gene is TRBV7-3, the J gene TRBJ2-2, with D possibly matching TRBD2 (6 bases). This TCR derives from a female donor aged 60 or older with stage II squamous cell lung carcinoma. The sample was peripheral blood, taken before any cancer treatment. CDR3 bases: TGTGCCAGCAGCCAGAGCCTAGCGCCGAACACCGGGGAGCTGTTTTTT. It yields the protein CASSQSLAPNTGELFF.